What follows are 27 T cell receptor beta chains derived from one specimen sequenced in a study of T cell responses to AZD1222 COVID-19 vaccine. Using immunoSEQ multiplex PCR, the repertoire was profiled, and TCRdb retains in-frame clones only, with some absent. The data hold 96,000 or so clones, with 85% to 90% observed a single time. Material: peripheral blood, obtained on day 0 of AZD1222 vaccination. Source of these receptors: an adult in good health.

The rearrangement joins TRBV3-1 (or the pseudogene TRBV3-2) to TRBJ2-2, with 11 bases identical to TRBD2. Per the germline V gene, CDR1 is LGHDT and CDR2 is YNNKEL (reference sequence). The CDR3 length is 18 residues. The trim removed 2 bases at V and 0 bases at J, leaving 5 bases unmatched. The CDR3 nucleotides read TGTGCCAGCAGCCAACTTCTAGCGGGAGGAGCGAACACCGGGGAGCTGTTTTTT. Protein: CASSQLLAGGANTGELFF.

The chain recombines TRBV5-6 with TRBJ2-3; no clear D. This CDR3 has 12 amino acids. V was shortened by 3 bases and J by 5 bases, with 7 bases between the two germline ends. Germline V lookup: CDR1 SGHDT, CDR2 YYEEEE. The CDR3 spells CASSWAVDTQYF. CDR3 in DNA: TGTGCCAGCAGCTGGGCGGTAGATACGCAGTATTTT.

CDR3 in DNA: TGTGCCAGCAGCCTCGGACTAGCGGGCACAGATACGCAGTATTTT. Its protein is CASSLGLAGTDTQYF. This chain uses TRBV7-2 with TRBJ2-3, with 10 nucleotides matching TRBD2. CDR1 and CDR2 (germline): SGHTA, FQGNSA. The trim removed 5 bases at V and 1 base at J, leaving 3 bases unmatched. The CDR3 totals 15 residues.

The CDR3 protein is CASLGRIWAGELFF. Written as DNA, the CDR3 is TGTGCCAGCCTTGGCCGGATATGGGCCGGGGAGCTGTTTTTT. This chain uses TRBV2 with TRBJ2-2; D gene uncertain. The CDR3 consists of 14 residues. The germline CDR1 and CDR2 sequences are SNHLY and FYNNEI. The germline V and J ends were trimmed by 8 bases and 6 bases, with 16 bases remaining between them.

As DNA, the CDR3 is TGTGCCAGCAGCCCGGTGGGAGGGAGGGATAGCGGGGAGCTGTTTTTT. It specifies CASSPVGGRDSGELFF. The chain joins TRBV9 to TRBJ2-2; TRBD2 matches at 7 bases. V lost 4 bases and J lost 7; bases outside the gene matches: 13. CDR3 size: 16 residues. Germline CDR1 reads SGDLS; CDR2 reads YYNGEE.

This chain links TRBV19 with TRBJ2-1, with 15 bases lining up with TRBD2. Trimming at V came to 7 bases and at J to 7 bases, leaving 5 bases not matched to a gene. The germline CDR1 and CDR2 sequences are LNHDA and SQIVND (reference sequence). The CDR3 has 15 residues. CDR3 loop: CASNPGTSGRNEQFF. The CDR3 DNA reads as TGTGCCAGTAATCCAGGGACTAGCGGGAGGAATGAGCAGTTCTTC.

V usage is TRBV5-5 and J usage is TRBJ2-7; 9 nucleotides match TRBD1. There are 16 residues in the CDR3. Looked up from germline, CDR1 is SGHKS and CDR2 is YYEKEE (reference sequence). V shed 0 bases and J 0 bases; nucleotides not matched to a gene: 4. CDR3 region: CASSLDGTGISYEQYF. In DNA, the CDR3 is TGTGCCAGCAGCTTGGACGGGACAGGGATCTCCTACGAGCAGTACTTC. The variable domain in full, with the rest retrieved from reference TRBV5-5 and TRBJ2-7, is DAGVTQSPTHLIKTRGQQVTLRCSPISGHKSVSWYQQVLGQGPQFIFQYYEKEERGRGNFPDRFSARQFPNYSSELNVNALLLGDSALYLCASSLDGTGISYEQYFGPGTRLTVT.

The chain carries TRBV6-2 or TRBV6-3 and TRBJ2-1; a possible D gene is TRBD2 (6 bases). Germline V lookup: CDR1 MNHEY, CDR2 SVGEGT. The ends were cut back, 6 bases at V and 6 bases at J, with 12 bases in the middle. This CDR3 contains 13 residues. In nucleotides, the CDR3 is TGTGCCAGCAGCAATGCCGGGGGCAATGAGCAGTTCTTC. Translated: CASSNAGGNEQFF.

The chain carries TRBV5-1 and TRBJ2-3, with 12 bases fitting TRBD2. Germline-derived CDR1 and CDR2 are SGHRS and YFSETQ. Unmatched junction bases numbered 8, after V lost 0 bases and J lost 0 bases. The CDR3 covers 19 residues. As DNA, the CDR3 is TGCGCCAGCAGCTTGGGACTAGCGGGAGCGGCAGGAAGCACAGATACGCAGTATTTT. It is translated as CASSLGLAGAAGSTDTQYF.

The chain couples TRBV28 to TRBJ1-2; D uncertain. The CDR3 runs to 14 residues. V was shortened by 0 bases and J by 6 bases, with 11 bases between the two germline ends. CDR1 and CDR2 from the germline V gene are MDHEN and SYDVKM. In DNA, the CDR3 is TGTGCCAGCAGTTTATGGGAGCAATCCCATGGCTACACCTTC. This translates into CASSLWEQSHGYTF.

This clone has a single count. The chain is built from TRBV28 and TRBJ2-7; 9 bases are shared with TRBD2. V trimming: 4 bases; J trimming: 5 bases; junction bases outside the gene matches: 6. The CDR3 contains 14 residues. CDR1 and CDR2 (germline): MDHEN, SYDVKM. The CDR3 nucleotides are TGTGCCAGCAGTTATCCGGGACTAGCTGACGAGCAGTACTTC. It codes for CASSYPGLADEQYF. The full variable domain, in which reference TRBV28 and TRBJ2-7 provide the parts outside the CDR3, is DVKVTQSSRYLVKRTGEKVFLECVQDMDHENMFWYRQDPGLGLRLIYFSYDVKMKEKGDIPEGYSVSREKKERFSLILESASTNQTSMYLCASSYPGLADEQYFGPGTRLTVT.

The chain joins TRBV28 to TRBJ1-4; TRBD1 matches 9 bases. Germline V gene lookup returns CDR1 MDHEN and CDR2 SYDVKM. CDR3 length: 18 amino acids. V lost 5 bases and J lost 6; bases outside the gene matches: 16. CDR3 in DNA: TGTGCCAGCAGTGGACGGGGGTTGGGAACAGGGGGCGATGAAAAACTGTTTTTT. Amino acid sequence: CASSGRGLGTGGDEKLFF.

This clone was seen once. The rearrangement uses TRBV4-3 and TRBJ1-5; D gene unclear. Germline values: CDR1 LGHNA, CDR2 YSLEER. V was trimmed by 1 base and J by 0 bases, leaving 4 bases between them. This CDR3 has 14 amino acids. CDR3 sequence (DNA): TGCGCCAGCAGCCAAGGGCATAGCAATCAGCCCCAGCATTTT. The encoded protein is CASSQGHSNQPQHF.

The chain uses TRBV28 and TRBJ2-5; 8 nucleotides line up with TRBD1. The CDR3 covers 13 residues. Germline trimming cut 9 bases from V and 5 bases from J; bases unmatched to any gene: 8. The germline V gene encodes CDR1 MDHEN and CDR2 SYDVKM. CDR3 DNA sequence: TGTGCCAGTCGGCCGGGACAGGTGGAGACCCAGTACTTC. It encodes CASRPGQVETQYF.

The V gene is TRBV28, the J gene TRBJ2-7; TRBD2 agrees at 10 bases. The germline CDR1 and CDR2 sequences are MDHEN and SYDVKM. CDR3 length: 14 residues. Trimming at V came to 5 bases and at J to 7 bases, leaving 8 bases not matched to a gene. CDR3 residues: CASSQAGGPREQYF. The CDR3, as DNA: TGTGCCAGCAGTCAAGCGGGAGGGCCGAGGGAGCAGTACTTC.

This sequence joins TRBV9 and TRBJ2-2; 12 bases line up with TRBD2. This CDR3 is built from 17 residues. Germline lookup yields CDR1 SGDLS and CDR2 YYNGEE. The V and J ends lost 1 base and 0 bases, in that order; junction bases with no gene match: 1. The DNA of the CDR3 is TGTGCCAGCAGCGTACTAGCGGGAGGGGCGAACACCGGGGAGCTGTTTTTT. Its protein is CASSVLAGGANTGELFF.

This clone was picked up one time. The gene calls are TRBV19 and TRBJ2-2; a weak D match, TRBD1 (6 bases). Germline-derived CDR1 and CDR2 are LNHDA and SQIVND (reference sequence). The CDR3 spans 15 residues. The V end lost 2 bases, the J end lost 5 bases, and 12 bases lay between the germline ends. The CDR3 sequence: CASSITGLTTGELFF. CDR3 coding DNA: TGTGCCAGTAGTATAACAGGGCTCACTACCGGGGAGCTGTTTTTT.

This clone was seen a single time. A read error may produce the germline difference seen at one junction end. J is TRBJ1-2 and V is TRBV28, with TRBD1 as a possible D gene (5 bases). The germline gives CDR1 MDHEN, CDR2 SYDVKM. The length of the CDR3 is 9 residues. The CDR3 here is CAGPGTAFF. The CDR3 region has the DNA TGTGCCGGCCCCGGGACGGCTTTCTTC.

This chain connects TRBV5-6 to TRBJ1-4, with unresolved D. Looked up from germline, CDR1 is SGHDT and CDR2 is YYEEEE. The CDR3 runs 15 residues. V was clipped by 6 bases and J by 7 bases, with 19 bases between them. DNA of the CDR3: TGTGCCAGCATCCCCGGAGAAAGCAGCCCTGAAAAACTGTTTTTT. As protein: CASIPGESSPEKLFF.

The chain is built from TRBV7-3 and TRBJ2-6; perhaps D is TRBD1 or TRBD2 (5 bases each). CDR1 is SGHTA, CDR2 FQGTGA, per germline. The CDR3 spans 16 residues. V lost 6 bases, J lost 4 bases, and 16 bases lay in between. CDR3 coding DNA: TGTGCCAGCAGTCCGGTGGGGGTAGCCGGGGCCAACGTCCTGACTTTC. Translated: CASSPVGVAGANVLTF.

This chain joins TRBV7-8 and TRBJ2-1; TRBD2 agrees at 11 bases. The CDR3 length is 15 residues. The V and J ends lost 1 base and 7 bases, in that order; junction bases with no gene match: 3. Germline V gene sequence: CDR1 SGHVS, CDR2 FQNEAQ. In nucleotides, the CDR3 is TGTGCCAGCAGCTTAGAACTAGCGGGAGCTAATGAGCAGTTCTTC. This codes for CASSLELAGANEQFF.

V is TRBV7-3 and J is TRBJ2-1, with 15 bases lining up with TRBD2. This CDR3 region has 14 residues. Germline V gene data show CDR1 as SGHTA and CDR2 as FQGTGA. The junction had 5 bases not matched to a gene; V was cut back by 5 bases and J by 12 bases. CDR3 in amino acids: CASSQGTSGGMQFF. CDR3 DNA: TGTGCCAGCAGCCAGGGGACTAGCGGGGGGATGCAGTTCTTC.

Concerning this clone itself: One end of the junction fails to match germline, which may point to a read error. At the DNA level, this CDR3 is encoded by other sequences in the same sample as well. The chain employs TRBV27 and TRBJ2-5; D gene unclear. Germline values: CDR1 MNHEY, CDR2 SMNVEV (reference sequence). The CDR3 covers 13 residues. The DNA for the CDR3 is TGTGCCAGCAGTTTTTCGAACCAGGAGACCCAGTACTTC. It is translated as CASSFSNQETQYF.

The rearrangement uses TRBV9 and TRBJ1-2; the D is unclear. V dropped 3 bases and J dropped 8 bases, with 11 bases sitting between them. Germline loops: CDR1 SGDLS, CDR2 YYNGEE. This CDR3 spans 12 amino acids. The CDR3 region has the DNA TGTGCCAGCAGCGAACGGACCCGGGGCTACACCTTC. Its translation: CASSERTRGYTF.

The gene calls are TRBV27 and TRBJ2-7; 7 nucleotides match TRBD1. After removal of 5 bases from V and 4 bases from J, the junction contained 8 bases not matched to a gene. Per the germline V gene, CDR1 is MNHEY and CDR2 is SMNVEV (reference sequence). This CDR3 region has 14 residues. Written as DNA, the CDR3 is TGTGCCAGCAGTGTACGACAGGGTCCGTACGAGCAGTACTTC. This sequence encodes CASSVRQGPYEQYF.

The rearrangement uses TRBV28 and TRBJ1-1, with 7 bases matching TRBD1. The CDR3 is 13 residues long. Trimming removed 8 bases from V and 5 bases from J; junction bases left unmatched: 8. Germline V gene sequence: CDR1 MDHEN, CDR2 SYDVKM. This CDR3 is CASRTTGRTEAFF. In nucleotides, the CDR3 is TGTGCCAGCCGGACGACAGGGAGGACTGAAGCTTTCTTT.

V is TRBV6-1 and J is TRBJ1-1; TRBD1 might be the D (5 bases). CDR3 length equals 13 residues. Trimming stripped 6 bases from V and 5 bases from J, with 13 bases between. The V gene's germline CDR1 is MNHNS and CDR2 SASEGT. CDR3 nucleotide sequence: TGTGCCAGCAGCCCCCGAGGGGATACTGAAGCTTTCTTT. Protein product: CASSPRGDTEAFF.